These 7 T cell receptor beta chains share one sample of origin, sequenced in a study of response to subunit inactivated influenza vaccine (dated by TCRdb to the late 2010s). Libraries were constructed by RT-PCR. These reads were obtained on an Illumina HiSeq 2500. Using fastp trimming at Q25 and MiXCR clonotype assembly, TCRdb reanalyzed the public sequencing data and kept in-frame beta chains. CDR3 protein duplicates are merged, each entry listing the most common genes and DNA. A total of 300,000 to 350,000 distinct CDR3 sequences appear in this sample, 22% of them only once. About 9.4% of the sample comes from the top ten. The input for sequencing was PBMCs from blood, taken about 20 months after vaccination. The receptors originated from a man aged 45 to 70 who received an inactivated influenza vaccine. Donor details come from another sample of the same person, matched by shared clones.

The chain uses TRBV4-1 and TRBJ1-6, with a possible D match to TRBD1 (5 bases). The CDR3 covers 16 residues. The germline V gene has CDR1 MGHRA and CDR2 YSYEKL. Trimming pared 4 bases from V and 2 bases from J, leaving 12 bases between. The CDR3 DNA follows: TGCGCCAGCAGCCCCATCCCGGGGGCCTATAATTCACCCCTCCACTTT. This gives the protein CASSPIPGAYNSPLHF.

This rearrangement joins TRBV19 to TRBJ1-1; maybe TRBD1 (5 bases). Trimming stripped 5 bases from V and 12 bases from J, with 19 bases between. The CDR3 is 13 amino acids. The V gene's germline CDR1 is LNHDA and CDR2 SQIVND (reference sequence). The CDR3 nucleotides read TGTGCCAGTAGTCCTCAGGGCAGCATGTTAACTTTCTTT. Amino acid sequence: CASSPQGSMLTFF.

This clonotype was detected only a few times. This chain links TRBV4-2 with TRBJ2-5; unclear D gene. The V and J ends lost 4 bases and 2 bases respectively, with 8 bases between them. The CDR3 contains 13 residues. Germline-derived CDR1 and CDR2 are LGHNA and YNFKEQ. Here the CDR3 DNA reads TGTGCCAGCAGCCTAAGTGCTCAAGAGACCCAGTACTTC. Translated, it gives CASSLSAQETQYF.

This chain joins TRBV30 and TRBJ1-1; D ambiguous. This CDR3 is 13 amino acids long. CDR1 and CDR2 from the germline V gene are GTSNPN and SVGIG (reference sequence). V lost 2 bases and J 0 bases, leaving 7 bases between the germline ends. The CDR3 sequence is CAWSSRMNTEAFF. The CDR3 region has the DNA TGTGCCTGGAGTTCGAGGATGAACACTGAAGCTTTCTTT.

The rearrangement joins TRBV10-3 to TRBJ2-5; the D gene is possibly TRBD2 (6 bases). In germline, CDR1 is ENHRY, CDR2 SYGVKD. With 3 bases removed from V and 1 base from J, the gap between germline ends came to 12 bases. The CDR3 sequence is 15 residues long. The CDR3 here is CAISDPNSGQETQYF. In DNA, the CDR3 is TGTGCCATCAGTGACCCCAATAGCGGCCAAGAGACCCAGTACTTC.

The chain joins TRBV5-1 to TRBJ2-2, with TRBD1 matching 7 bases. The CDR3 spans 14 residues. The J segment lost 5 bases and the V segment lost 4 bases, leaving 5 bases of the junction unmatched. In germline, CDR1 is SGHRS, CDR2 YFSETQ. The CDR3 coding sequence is TGCGCCAGCAGCCTGACAGGGCGGACCGGGGAGCTGTTTTTT. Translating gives CASSLTGRTGELFF.

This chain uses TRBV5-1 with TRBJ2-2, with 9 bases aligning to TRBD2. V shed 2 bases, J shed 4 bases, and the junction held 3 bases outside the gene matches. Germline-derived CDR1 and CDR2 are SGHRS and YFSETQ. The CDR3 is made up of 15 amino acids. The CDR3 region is CASSLAGGGTGELFF. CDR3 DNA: TGCGCCAGCAGCTTAGCGGGAGGAGGCACCGGGGAGCTGTTTTTT.